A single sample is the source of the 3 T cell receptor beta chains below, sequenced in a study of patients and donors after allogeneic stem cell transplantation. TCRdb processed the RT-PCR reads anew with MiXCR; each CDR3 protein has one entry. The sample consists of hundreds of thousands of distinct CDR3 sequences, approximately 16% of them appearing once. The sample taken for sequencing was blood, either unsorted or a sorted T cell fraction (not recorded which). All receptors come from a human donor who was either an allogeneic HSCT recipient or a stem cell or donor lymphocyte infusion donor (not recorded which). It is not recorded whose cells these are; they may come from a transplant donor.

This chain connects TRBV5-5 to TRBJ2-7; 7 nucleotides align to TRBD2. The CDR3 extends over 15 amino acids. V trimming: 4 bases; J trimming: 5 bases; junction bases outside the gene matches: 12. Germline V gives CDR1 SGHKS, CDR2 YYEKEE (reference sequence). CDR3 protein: CASSIRARGGDEQYF. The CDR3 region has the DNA TGTGCCAGCAGCATTCGGGCTAGGGGAGGGGACGAGCAGTACTTC.

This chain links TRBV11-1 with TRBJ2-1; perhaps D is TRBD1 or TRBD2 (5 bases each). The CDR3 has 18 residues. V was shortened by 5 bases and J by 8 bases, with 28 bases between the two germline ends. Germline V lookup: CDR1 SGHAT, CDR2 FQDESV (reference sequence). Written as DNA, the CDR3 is TGTGCCAGCAGCAACCCCTTCCGACCCGAGGGGTATAGCGATGAGCAGTTCTTC. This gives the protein CASSNPFRPEGYSDEQFF.

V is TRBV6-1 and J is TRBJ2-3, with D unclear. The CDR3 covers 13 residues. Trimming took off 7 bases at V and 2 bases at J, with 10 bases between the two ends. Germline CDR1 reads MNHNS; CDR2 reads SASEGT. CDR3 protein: CASTRAPTDTQYF. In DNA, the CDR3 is TGTGCCAGCACTAGAGCGCCCACAGATACGCAGTATTTT.